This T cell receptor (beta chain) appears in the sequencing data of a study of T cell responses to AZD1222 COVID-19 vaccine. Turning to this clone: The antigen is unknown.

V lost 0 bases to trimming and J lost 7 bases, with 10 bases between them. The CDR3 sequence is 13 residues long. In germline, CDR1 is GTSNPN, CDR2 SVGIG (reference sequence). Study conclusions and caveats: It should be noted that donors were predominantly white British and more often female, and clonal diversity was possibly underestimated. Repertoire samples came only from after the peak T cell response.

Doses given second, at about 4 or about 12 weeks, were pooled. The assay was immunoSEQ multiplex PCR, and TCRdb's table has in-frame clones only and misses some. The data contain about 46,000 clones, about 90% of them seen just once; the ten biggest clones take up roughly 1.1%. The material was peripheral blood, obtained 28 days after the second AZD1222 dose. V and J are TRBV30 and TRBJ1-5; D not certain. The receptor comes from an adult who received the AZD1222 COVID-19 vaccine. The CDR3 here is CAWSVGLDQPQHF. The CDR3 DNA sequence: TGTGCCTGGAGTGTTGGGTTGGACCAGCCCCAGCATTTT.